This TCR beta chain originates from a study of CD8+ T cells in alopecia areata. Study findings and constraints: Higher clonality was seen in lesional scalp than in normal scalp, especially in alopecia totalis/universalis. Mice showed TCR sharing more clearly than patients did, possibly owing to HLA. Scalp samples also yield sequences of resident alphabeta T cells from normal skin.

The V and J ends lost 0 bases and 2 bases respectively, with 11 bases between them. The CDR3 covers 16 residues. Germline values: CDR1 SGHAT, CDR2 FQNNGV. Remarks on this clone: Its antigen is still unknown.

In each case, RNA was isolated and then reverse transcribed into cDNA as the sequencing template. Clones were sequenced by immunoSEQ multiplex PCR, and TCRdb holds only the in-frame ones, with some missing. There are about 140,000 clones in the sample; 45% to 60% occur only once, and approximately 4.8% lies in the top ten. This sequence was found in a human donor in good health. V is TRBV11-2 and J is TRBJ2-1; no clear D. The specimen sequenced was CD4+ T cells sorted from blood. CDR3 nucleotides: TGTGCCAGCAGCTTAGAAATAGCTCCCGCCTACAATGAGCAGTTCTTC. This codes for CASSLEIAPAYNEQFF.